Presented here are 26 T cell receptor beta chains from one specimen sequenced in a study of cytomegalovirus exposure and HLA in healthy donors. The PCR employed 60 Vbeta primers together with 13 Jbeta primers. The assay was immunoSEQ multiplex PCR, and TCRdb's table has in-frame clones only and misses some. The sample records under 150,000 clones, over 65% being singletons. Sequenced: PBMCs. These receptors were obtained from a woman aged 25 to 39 in good health and CMV-seropositive.

The chain employs TRBV10-3 and TRBJ1-4; D unclear. Trimming stripped 6 bases from V and 0 bases from J, with 14 bases between. Germline CDR1 reads ENHRY; CDR2 reads SYGVKD. This CDR3 has 16 residues. The CDR3 sequence: CAISDGLGTTNEKLFF. CDR3 coding DNA: TGTGCCATCAGCGATGGACTCGGGACAACTAATGAAAAACTGTTTTTT.

The chain is built from TRBV6-5 and TRBJ1-1; the D gene is possibly TRBD1 (5 bases). V lost 1 base and J 4 bases, leaving 13 bases between the germline ends. This CDR3 is built from 15 residues. Germline V lookup: CDR1 MNHEY, CDR2 SVGAGI. The DNA of the CDR3 is TGTGCCAGCAGTTACTTCAGGGTGACGGGCACTGAAGCTTTCTTT. This gives the protein CASSYFRVTGTEAFF.

This clone was counted a single time. The chain recombines TRBV19 with TRBJ1-1; D possibly corresponds to TRBD1 (5 bases). This CDR3 spans 12 amino acids. Trimming left V 6 bases short and J 5 bases short, with 10 bases between. Germline CDR1 reads LNHDA; CDR2 reads SQIVND (reference sequence). This chain's CDR3 is CASSPGGTEAFF. In DNA, the CDR3 is TGTGCCAGTAGCCCGGGGGGGACTGAAGCTTTCTTT.

The V gene is TRBV5-1, the J gene TRBJ2-3; tentatively, D is TRBD2 (5 bases). CDR1 and CDR2 from the germline V gene are SGHRS and YFSETQ. The CDR3 runs 16 residues. The ends were cut back, 0 bases at V and 2 bases at J, with 13 bases in the middle. The CDR3 DNA reads TGCGCCAGCAGCTTGGCCTTAGCGCCAGTCACAGATACGCAGTATTTT. Translation: CASSLALAPVTDTQYF.

The chain is built from TRBV5-6 and TRBJ2-7; TRBD1 aligns across 9 bases. V lost 3 bases, J lost 4 bases, and 11 bases stayed unmatched. The CDR3 has 16 amino acids. CDR1 and CDR2 from the germline V gene are SGHDT and YYEEEE. CDR3 bases: TGTGCCAGCAGCTCGTATGACGGGACAGGGCGGTACGAGCAGTACTTC. Protein product: CASSSYDGTGRYEQYF.

The CDR3 here is CASSPPGGLVPDTQYF. Here the CDR3 DNA reads TGTGCCAGCTCACCACCGGGGGGACTAGTCCCAGATACGCAGTATTTT. The chain is built from TRBV18 and TRBJ2-3; 8 nucleotides align to TRBD2. The CDR3 has 16 residues. After removal of 0 bases from V and 4 bases from J, the junction contained 6 bases not matched to a gene. The germline gives CDR1 KGHSH, CDR2 LQKENI.

This clone was counted a single time. This rearrangement joins TRBV2 to TRBJ2-7; D gene ambiguous. With 1 base removed from V and 0 bases from J, the gap between germline ends came to 7 bases. There are 14 residues in the CDR3. Germline V gives CDR1 SNHLY, CDR2 FYNNEI. CDR3 sequence: CASSEGEYSYEQYF. The CDR3 nucleotides are TGTGCCAGCAGTGAAGGAGAATACTCCTACGAGCAGTACTTC.

The chain employs TRBV2 and TRBJ2-3, with 7 bases fitting TRBD2. Unmatched junction bases numbered 17, after V lost 8 bases and J lost 0 bases. CDR1 and CDR2 (germline): SNHLY, FYNNEI. This CDR3 is built from 18 residues. The CDR3 region has the DNA TGTGCCAGCGGAGTGAATATCCAGGGAGCGGGGAGCACAGATACGCAGTATTTT. As protein: CASGVNIQGAGSTDTQYF.

The rearrangement links TRBV11-1 to TRBJ2-1; 10 nucleotides agree with TRBD2. The V gene's germline CDR1 is SGHAT and CDR2 FQDESV (reference sequence). The CDR3 runs 16 residues. The ends lost 5 bases at V and 5 bases at J; junction bases unmatched: 9. CDR3 bases: TGTGCCAGCAGCCCCTACCGTCTAGCGGGGGACAATGAGCAGTTCTTC. Translating it yields CASSPYRLAGDNEQFF. Full variable domain (missing parts from reference TRBV11-1 and TRBJ2-1): EAEVAQSPRYKITEKSQAVAFWCDPISGHATLYWYRQILGQGPELLVQFQDESVVDDSQLPKDRFSAERLKGVDSTLKIQPAELGDSAMYLCASSPYRLAGDNEQFFGPGTRLTVL.

J is TRBJ1-5 and V is TRBV28, with D possibly TRBD1 on 5 matching bases. CDR1 and CDR2 from the germline V gene are MDHEN and SYDVKM. The CDR3 loop spans 15 amino acids. V shed 5 bases and J shed 0 bases, with 11 bases lying between them. As DNA, the CDR3 is TGTGCCAGCAGTCCCTCAGGGTATAGCAATCAGCCCCAGCATTTT. Its translation is CASSPSGYSNQPQHF.

The gene calls are TRBV2 and TRBJ2-5, with D possibly TRBD1 on 6 matching bases. The CDR3 contains 12 residues. Trimming took off 7 bases at V and 5 bases at J, with 11 bases between the two ends. The germline V gene has CDR1 SNHLY and CDR2 FYNNEI. The CDR3 region is CASKQGRETQYF. The CDR3 DNA reads TGTGCCAGCAAACAGGGAAGGGAGACCCAGTACTTC.

The chain carries TRBV6-6 and TRBJ1-5; D not certain. Trimming shortened V by 7 bases and J by 7 bases, and 14 bases separated the two germline ends. CDR3 length equals 13 residues. Germline V gene data show CDR1 as MNHNY and CDR2 as SVGAGI (reference sequence). As DNA, the CDR3 is TGTGCCAGCAAGGGCTCCGCGGGACAGCCCCAGCATTTT. Translating it yields CASKGSAGQPQHF.

The gene calls are TRBV30 and TRBJ1-6, with D possibly TRBD1 on 5 matching bases. V was pared by 5 bases and J by 10 bases, with 18 bases between. Germline V gene data show CDR1 as GTSNPN and CDR2 as SVGIG (reference sequence). The CDR3 extends over 14 amino acids. DNA of the CDR3: TGTGCCTGGGGAGGGACTCCCGAACACTCACCCCTCCACTTT. Translating gives CAWGGTPEHSPLHF.

The rearrangement links TRBV11-2 to TRBJ1-6; D is ambiguous. Germline-derived CDR1 and CDR2 are SGHAT and FQNNGV. The ends were cut back, 5 bases at V and 10 bases at J, with 15 bases in the middle. This CDR3 has 14 amino acids. The CDR3 spells CASSPQMSSSPLHF. The CDR3 DNA sequence: TGTGCCAGCAGCCCGCAGATGAGTAGCTCACCCCTCCACTTT.

This rearrangement joins TRBV7-8 to TRBJ2-7; TRBD1 is a possible D gene (5 bases). Trimming took 6 bases from V and 0 from J, leaving 12 bases between them. Germline assignment: CDR1 SGHVS and CDR2 FQNEAQ. The CDR3 loop spans 14 amino acids. CDR3 sequence reads: CASSIDRSSYEQYF. As DNA, the CDR3 is TGTGCCAGCAGTATAGACAGAAGCTCCTACGAGCAGTACTTC.

The rearrangement uses TRBV7-3 and TRBJ2-1, with 10 bases identical to TRBD2. The junction had 12 bases not matched to a gene; V was cut back by 4 bases and J by 9 bases. Germline loops: CDR1 SGHTA, CDR2 FQGTGA. The CDR3 loop spans 16 amino acids. CDR3 loop: CASSWTGLSGGGEQFF. CDR3 bases: TGTGCCAGCAGCTGGACGGGACTAAGCGGGGGGGGTGAGCAGTTCTTC.

This clone is a singleton in its sample. The V call is TRBV7-8, the J call TRBJ1-5; a weak D match, TRBD1 (5 bases). The CDR3 runs 15 residues. The V and J ends lost 1 base and 3 bases respectively, with 10 bases between them. The germline V gene encodes CDR1 SGHVS and CDR2 FQNEAQ. This chain's CDR3 is CASSLEAGYNQPQHF. In DNA form, the CDR3 reads TGTGCCAGCAGCTTAGAGGCAGGGTACAATCAGCCCCAGCATTTT.

This clone was recorded only once. The V gene is TRBV19, the J gene TRBJ2-2; TRBD2 aligns across 13 bases. This CDR3 has 17 amino acids. Germline trimming cut 1 base from V and 7 bases from J; bases unmatched to any gene: 6. Germline assignment: CDR1 LNHDA and CDR2 SQIVND (reference sequence). CDR3 in DNA: TGTGCCAGTAGTATAGCACTAGCGGGAGGGCCTCACGGGGAGCTGTTTTTT. As protein: CASSIALAGGPHGELFF.

The chain has TRBV30 and TRBJ1-2; D is ambiguous. Trimming cost V 2 bases and J 5 bases, with 9 bases left between them. Germline CDR1 is GTSNPN and CDR2 is SVGIG (reference sequence). The CDR3 length is 12 residues. The CDR3 loop is CAWSKMEYGYTF. The DNA for the CDR3 is TGTGCCTGGAGTAAAATGGAGTATGGCTACACCTTC.

The CDR3 DNA is TGTGCCAGTAGTATAGATCCCAGGTACGGTGGCTACACCTTC. The encoded protein is CASSIDPRYGGYTF. The chain couples TRBV19 to TRBJ1-2; no definite D call. The V end lost 0 bases, the J end lost 7 bases, and 12 bases lay between the germline ends. The CDR3 totals 14 residues. Germline V gene sequence: CDR1 LNHDA, CDR2 SQIVND (reference sequence).

V gene TRBV11-2 combines with J gene TRBJ1-1; the D gene is possibly TRBD1 (6 bases). The germline CDR1 and CDR2 sequences are SGHAT and FQNNGV. V was trimmed by 3 bases and J by 4 bases, leaving 12 bases between them. The CDR3 length is 14 residues. The CDR3 loop is CASSLGGGITEAFF. Here the CDR3 DNA reads TGTGCCAGCAGCTTGGGAGGGGGAATCACTGAAGCTTTCTTT.

V and J are TRBV2 and TRBJ2-3; tentatively, D is TRBD2 (6 bases). The CDR3 totals 15 residues. V dropped 4 bases and J dropped 1 base, with 12 bases sitting between them. Germline lookup yields CDR1 SNHLY and CDR2 FYNNEI. CDR3 protein: CASSAASDRTDTQYF. For the CDR3, the DNA is TGTGCCAGCAGTGCCGCTAGCGACCGCACAGATACGCAGTATTTT.

V usage is TRBV5-1 and J usage is TRBJ2-1, with TRBD2 matching 11 bases. CDR1 and CDR2 from the germline V gene are SGHRS and YFSETQ. V gave up 4 bases and J gave up 8 bases; unmatched junction bases: 11. This CDR3 comprises 16 residues. Here the CDR3 reads CASSATVAGGPHEQFF. CDR3 nucleotides: TGCGCCAGCAGCGCGACCGTAGCGGGAGGGCCCCATGAGCAGTTCTTC.

V gene TRBV2 combines with J gene TRBJ2-1; D uncertain. V lost 7 bases, J lost 4 bases, and 14 bases lay in between. This CDR3 has 14 amino acids. The germline V gene encodes CDR1 SNHLY and CDR2 FYNNEI. The CDR3 protein is CASKPMNAYNEQFF. The CDR3 nucleotides read TGTGCCAGCAAGCCGATGAACGCTTACAATGAGCAGTTCTTC.

In the case of this clone: Other nucleotide sequences from this sample produce the same CDR3. This chain connects TRBV19 to TRBJ1-1; TRBD1 matches at 7 bases. Trimming at V came to 6 bases and at J to 3 bases, leaving 4 bases not matched to a gene. Germline CDR1 and CDR2: LNHDA and SQIVND (reference sequence). CDR3 size: 13 residues. The CDR3 sequence: CASRNRGDTEAFF. The CDR3 DNA reads TGTGCCAGTAGGAACAGGGGAGACACTGAAGCTTTCTTT.

The chain carries TRBV10-3 and TRBJ2-3, with 8 bases that match TRBD1. CDR1 ENHRY and CDR2 SYGVKD come from the germline V gene. V trimming: 6 bases; J trimming: 2 bases; junction bases outside the gene matches: 7. The CDR3 spans 15 residues. The CDR3 coding sequence is TGTGCCATCAGAGAACAGGGGGTTGTCACAGATACGCAGTATTTT. It is translated as CAIREQGVVTDTQYF.